The rows below give T cell receptor beta chains drawn from one sample of a study of tumor-infiltrating lymphocytes in localized non-small cell lung cancer. Only in-frame clones appear in the TCRdb table, and some are missing; sequencing was by immunoSEQ multiplex PCR. The repertoire includes over 10,000 clones, around four fifths of them detected once, and 10% to 15% sits in the top ten. The sequencing sample was made of uninvolved lung tissue not adjacent to the tumor. The origin of the receptors is a human donor with non-small cell lung cancer. Each CDR3 is given with its conserved first and last residue. D genes are given only for firm matches. Size is omitted from some rows. Given values are once, few, many or a class for expanded clones.

- TRBJ2-2 TRBV4-3 TRBD2 CASSRGREVSGGASGELFF TGCGCCAGCAGCCGGGGCCGGGAGGTTAGCGGGGGGGCTTCCGGGGAGCTGTTTTTT
- TRBJ2-7 TRBV7-9 TRBD1 CASNEQGLSYEQYF TGTGCCAGCAACGAACAGGGGCTCTCCTACGAGCAGTACTTC
- TRBJ2-1 TRBV10-3 TRBD1 CAISAGQGGYNEQFF TGTGCCATCAGTGCCGGACAGGGGGGCTACAATGAGCAGTTCTTC
- TRBJ1-6 TRBV2 - CASTLEGRANSPLHF TGTGCCAGCACGTTGGAGGGCAGGGCTAATTCACCCCTCCACTTT
- TRBJ1-6 TRBV2 - CASSAIEAGVHF TGTGCCAGCAGTGCGATTGAGGCAGGGGTCCACTTT
- TRBJ2-3 TRBV6-1 - CASSETGRYSTDTQYF TGTGCCAGCAGTGAAACAGGACGCTATAGCACAGATACGCAGTATTTT
- TRBJ2-7 TRBV15 TRBD2 CATSRDIAGGREQYF TGTGCCACCAGCAGAGATATAGCGGGGGGGCGCGAGCAGTACTTC
once TRBJ2-2 TRBV28 TRBD1 CASSSEGQGTGELFF TGTGCCAGCAGTTCAGAGGGACAGGGGACCGGGGAGCTGTTTTTT
- TRBJ2-3 TRBV10-3 - CAISNRTGRSTDTQYF TGTGCCATCAGTAATAGGACTGGGAGATCCACAGATACGCAGTATTTT
- TRBJ1-6 TRBV18 - CASSPPGLGGNSPLHF TGTGCCAGCTCACCACCGGGGTTGGGGGGTAATTCACCCCTCCACTTT
- TRBJ1-2 TRBV7-2 TRBD1 CASSRGQGNYGYTF TGTGCCAGCAGCCGAGGACAGGGGAACTATGGCTACACCTTC
- TRBJ2-5 TRBV7-6 - CASSLRNGETQYF TGTGCCAGCAGCTTAAGAAATGGGGAGACCCAGTACTTC
- TRBJ1-6 TRBV5-5 TRBD1 CASSPGQGAINSPLHF TGTGCCAGCAGCCCCGGACAGGGCGCGATTAATTCACCCCTCCACTTT
- TRBJ2-1 TRBV2 - CASSEVEAAHNEQFF TGTGCCAGCAGTGAAGTGGAGGCAGCTCACAATGAGCAGTTCTTC
once TRBJ2-1 TRBV6-5 TRBD2 CASSGLAGTYNEQFF TGTGCCAGCAGTGGATTAGCGGGTACATACAATGAGCAGTTCTTC
- TRBJ1-2 TRBV19 TRBD1 CASSLPGTGLEGYTF TGTGCCAGTAGTCTCCCCGGGACAGGGCTGGAAGGCTACACCTTC
- TRBJ1-6 TRBV7-9 - CASSHRDGSPLHF TGTGCCAGCAGCCACCGGGACGGTTCACCCCTCCACTTT
- TRBJ2-1 TRBV5-8 - CASSLWGPRGNEQFF TGTGCCAGCAGCTTGTGGGGGCCTCGTGGGAATGAGCAGTTCTTC
once TRBJ2-7 TRBV9 - CASSEGTGAYEQYF TGTGCCAGCAGCGAGGGGACTGGAGCCTACGAGCAGTACTTC
- TRBJ2-5 TRBV7-2 TRBD1 CASSRDRIQETQYF TGTGCCAGCAGCAGGGACAGGATTCAAGAGACCCAGTACTTC
- TRBJ2-7 TRBV5-6 - CASSPDTGTYEQYF TGTGCCAGCAGCCCAGATACAGGGACCTACGAGCAGTACTTC
- TRBJ2-1 TRBV10-3 - CAISEKGAGHNEQFF TGTGCCATCAGTGAGAAAGGGGCAGGGCACAATGAGCAGTTCTTC
- TRBJ1-2 TRBV30 TRBD1 CAWNGQGANGYTF TGTGCCTGGAACGGACAGGGGGCGAATGGCTACACCTTC
few TRBJ1-5 TRBV15 TRBD1 CATSRDKGRGLSNQPQHF TGTGCCACCAGCAGAGATAAGGGCAGGGGGCTAAGCAATCAGCCCCAGCATTTT
- TRBJ1-1 TRBV5-1 - CASSPDGYEAFF TGCGCCAGCAGTCCGGACGGGTATGAAGCTTTCTTT
- TRBJ1-6 TRBV4-1 - CASSQGRARGNSPLHF TGCGCCAGCAGCCAAGGAAGGGCCAGGGGTAATTCACCCCTCCACTTT
- TRBJ1-2 TRBV6-1 - CASSEYGLGVTYGYTF TGTGCCAGCAGTGAATACGGTTTGGGGGTTACCTATGGCTACACCTTC
- TRBJ2-3 TRBV5-1 - CASSLWRGSPSGDTQYF TGCGCCAGCAGCTTGTGGCGGGGTTCCCCCTCGGGAGATACGCAGTATTTT
once TRBJ2-5 TRBV20-1 - CSGGIQETQYF TGCAGTGGAGGGATCCAAGAGACCCAGTACTTC
- TRBJ2-1 TRBV9 TRBD2 CASSPTLAGEQFF TGTGCCAGCAGCCCTACACTAGCGGGTGAGCAGTTCTTC
- TRBJ2-3 TRBV5-4 TRBD2 CASSPGGADTQYF TGTGCCAGCAGCCCGGGGGGGGCAGATACGCAGTATTTT